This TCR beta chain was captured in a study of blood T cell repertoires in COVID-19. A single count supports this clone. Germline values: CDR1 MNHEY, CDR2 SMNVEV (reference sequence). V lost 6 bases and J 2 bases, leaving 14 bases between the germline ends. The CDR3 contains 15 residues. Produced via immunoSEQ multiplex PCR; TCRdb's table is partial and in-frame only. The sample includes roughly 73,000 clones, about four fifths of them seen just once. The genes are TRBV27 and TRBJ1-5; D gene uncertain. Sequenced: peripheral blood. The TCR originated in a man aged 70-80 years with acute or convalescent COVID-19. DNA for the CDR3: TGTGCCAGCAGCCCGCTGGGCGGGGGCAATCAGCCCCAGCATTTT. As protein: CASSPLGGGNQPQHF.